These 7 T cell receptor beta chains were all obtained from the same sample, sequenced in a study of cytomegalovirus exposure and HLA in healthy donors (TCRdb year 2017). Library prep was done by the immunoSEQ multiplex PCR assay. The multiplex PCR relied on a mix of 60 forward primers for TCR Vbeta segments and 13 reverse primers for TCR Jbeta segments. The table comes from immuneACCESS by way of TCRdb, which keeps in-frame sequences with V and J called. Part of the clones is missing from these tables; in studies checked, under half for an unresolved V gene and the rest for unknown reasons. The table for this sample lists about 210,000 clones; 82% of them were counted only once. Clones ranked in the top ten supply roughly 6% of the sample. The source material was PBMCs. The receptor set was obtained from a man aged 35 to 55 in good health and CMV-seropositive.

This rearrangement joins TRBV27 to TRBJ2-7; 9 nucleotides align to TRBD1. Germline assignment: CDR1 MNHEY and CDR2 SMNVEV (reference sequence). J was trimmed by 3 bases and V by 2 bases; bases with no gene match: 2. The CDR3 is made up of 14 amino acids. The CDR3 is CASSLGTGFYEQYF. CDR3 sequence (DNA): TGTGCCAGCAGTTTAGGGACAGGGTTCTACGAGCAGTACTTC.

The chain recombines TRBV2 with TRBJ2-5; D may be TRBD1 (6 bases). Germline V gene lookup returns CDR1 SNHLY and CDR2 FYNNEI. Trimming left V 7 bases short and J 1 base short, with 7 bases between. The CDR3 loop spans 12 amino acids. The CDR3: CASTGAQETQYF. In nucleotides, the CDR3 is TGTGCCAGCACAGGGGCCCAAGAGACCCAGTACTTC.

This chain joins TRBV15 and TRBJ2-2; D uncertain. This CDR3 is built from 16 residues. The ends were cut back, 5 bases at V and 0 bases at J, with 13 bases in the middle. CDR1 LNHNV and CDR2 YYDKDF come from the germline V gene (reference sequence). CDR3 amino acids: CATSVRHPPNTGELFF. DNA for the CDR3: TGTGCCACCAGCGTTAGACATCCACCGAACACCGGGGAGCTGTTTTTT. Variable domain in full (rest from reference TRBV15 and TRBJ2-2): DAMVIQNPRYQVTQFGKPVTLSCSQTLNHNVMYWYQQKSSQAPKLLFHYYDKDFNNEADTPDNFQSRRPNTSFCFLDIRSPGLGDTAMYLCATSVRHPPNTGELFFGEGSRLTVL.

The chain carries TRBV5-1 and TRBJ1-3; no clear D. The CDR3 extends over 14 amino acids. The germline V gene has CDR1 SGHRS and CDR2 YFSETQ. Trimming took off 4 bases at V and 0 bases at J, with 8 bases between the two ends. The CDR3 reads CASSPNSSGNTIYF. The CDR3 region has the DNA TGCGCCAGCAGCCCAAACAGCTCTGGAAACACCATATATTTT.

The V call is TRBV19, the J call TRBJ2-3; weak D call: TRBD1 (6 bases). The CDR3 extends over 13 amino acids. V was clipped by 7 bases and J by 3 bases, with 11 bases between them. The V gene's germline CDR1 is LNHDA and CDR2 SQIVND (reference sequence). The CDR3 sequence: CASTRGGTDTQYF. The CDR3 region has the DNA TGTGCCAGTACCCGAGGGGGTACAGATACGCAGTATTTT.

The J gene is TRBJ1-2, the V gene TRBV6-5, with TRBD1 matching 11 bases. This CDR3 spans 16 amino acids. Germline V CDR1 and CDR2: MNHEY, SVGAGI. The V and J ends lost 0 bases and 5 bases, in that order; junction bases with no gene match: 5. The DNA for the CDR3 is TGTGCCAGCAGTTACTCTCCCGGGACAGGGGGATATGGCTACACCTTC. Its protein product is CASSYSPGTGGYGYTF.

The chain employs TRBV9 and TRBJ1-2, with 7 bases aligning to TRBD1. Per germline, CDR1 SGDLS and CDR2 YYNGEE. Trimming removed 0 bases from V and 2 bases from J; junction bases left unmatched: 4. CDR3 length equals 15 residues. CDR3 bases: TGTGCCAGCAGCGTAGATCCAGGGGGGAACTATGGCTACACCTTC. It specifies CASSVDPGGNYGYTF. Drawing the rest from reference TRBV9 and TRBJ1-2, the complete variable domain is DSGVTQTPKHLITATGQRVTLRCSPRSGDLSVYWYQQSLDQGLQFLIQYYNGEERAKGNILERFSAQQFPDLHSELNLSSLELGDSALYFCASSVDPGGNYGYTFGSGTRLTVV.